Following are 26 T cell receptor beta chains from one sample sequenced in a study of regulatory T cells in long-lasting Graves disease. Indicated time point: persistent/refractory GD, antithyroid drugs over 5 years with positive TRAb. PBMC RNA served as the TCR library source. CDR3 regions were amplified by Arm-PCR using iRepertoire HTBI primers to build TCR beta libraries. TCRdb passed the multiplex PCR reads through MiXCR, listing each CDR3 protein once. This sample yields about 470,000 distinct CDR3 sequences, of which around 21% are seen a single time; over 7.5% belongs to the top ten. This specimen was peripheral blood mononuclear cells (PBMCs), taken when the disease was refractory, from a patient treated with antithyroid drugs. These receptors were taken from a female donor with Graves disease.

The rearrangement links TRBV29-1 to TRBJ2-7; TRBD2 is a possible D gene (6 bases). The CDR3 has 14 residues. Looked up from germline, CDR1 is SQVTM and CDR2 is ANQGSEA. V was cut by 6 bases and J by 1 base, with 16 bases left in between. The CDR3 loop reads CSVARTGGSYEQYF. In DNA, the CDR3 is TGCAGCGTCGCCAGGACCGGAGGGTCCTACGAGCAGTACTTC.

A few counts support this clonotype. V and J are TRBV28 and TRBJ2-2; D possibly corresponds to TRBD1 (6 bases). The CDR3 consists of 14 residues. Trimming pared 3 bases from V and 5 bases from J, leaving 10 bases between. Looked up from germline, CDR1 is MDHEN and CDR2 is SYDVKM. The DNA for the CDR3 is TGTGCCAGCAGTTTCAGACAGGAGACCGGGGAGCTGTTTTTT. It translates to CASSFRQETGELFF.

The V call is TRBV15, the J call TRBJ2-7, with 11 bases aligning to TRBD2. The CDR3 runs 18 residues. The J segment lost 0 bases and the V segment lost 3 bases, leaving 10 bases of the junction unmatched. Germline assignment: CDR1 LNHNV and CDR2 YYDKDF (reference sequence). CDR3 amino acids: CATSSRYGTSGNSYEQYF. The CDR3 DNA follows: TGTGCCACCAGCAGCCGTTATGGGACTAGCGGAAACTCCTACGAGCAGTACTTC.

This clonotype has only a few counts. This rearrangement joins TRBV29-1 to TRBJ1-2, with D perhaps matching TRBD1 (6 bases). The V gene's germline CDR1 is SQVTM and CDR2 ANQGSEA. Trimming removed 4 bases from V and 0 bases from J, with 21 bases in between. The CDR3 contains 17 residues. The CDR3 is CSVVYSGTLSSNYGYTF. CDR3 sequence (DNA): TGCAGCGTTGTTTACTCCGGGACACTTTCCTCTAACTATGGCTACACCTTC.

Notes on this clonotype: A read error may be the cause here, since a much bigger clone is one base away. The chain joins TRBV6-1 to TRBJ2-2; D perhaps matches TRBD2 (6 bases). This CDR3 has 18 amino acids. Germline CDR1 and CDR2: MNHNS and SASEGT. The CDR3 DNA reads TGTGCCAGCACCAAAAGACCCACGACCTACCGGGGCACCGGGGGGCTGTTTTTT. Translating it yields CASTKRPTTYRGTGGLFF.

The rearrangement uses TRBV12-3 or TRBV12-4 and TRBJ2-2, with D perhaps matching TRBD1 (5 bases). The ends were cut back, 7 bases at V and 5 bases at J, with 11 bases in the middle. CDR3 length equals 13 residues. The CDR3 protein is CASNLQATGELFF. Written as DNA, the CDR3 is TGTGCCAGCAACCTACAGGCAACCGGGGAGCTGTTTTTT.

This clonotype was counted a few times. The rearrangement uses TRBV29-1 and TRBJ1-4; tentatively, D is TRBD1 (5 bases). CDR1 and CDR2 from the germline V gene are SQVTM and ANQGSEA. The CDR3 is 12 amino acids. The V gene lost 4 bases and the J gene lost 2 bases, with 5 bases spanning the gap. This CDR3 reads CSVGDTNEKLFF. For the CDR3, the DNA is TGCAGCGTTGGGGACACTAATGAAAAACTGTTTTTT.

The chain carries TRBV6-9 and TRBJ2-3, with 7 bases that match TRBD2. J lost 1 base, V lost 4 bases, and 8 bases had no gene match. The CDR3 totals 16 residues. Germline loops: CDR1 MNHGY, CDR2 SVAAGI. CDR3 DNA: TGTGCCAGCAGTTTGATCGGTACTAGCGGCACAGATACGCAGTATTTT. Protein sequence: CASSLIGTSGTDTQYF.

This clonotype was counted between two and nine times. The chain has TRBV20-1 and TRBJ1-1; D possibly corresponds to TRBD1 (5 bases). Trimming took off 4 bases at V and 6 bases at J, with 9 bases between the two ends. Germline CDR1 and CDR2: DFQATT and SNEGSKA (reference sequence). The CDR3 is 11 residues long. The CDR3 loop reads CSATRGPEAFF. Here the CDR3 DNA reads TGCAGTGCTACGCGGGGCCCTGAAGCTTTCTTT.

This clonotype was recorded a few times. The V call is TRBV6-2 or TRBV6-3, the J call TRBJ2-5; 7 bases are shared with TRBD2. The CDR3 has 13 amino acids. Germline loops: CDR1 MNHEY, CDR2 SVGEGT. J was trimmed by 5 bases and V by 2 bases; bases with no gene match: 2. CDR3 in amino acids: CASSYTSEETQYF. The CDR3 nucleotides read TGTGCCAGCAGTTACACTAGCGAGGAGACCCAGTACTTC.

This clonotype was picked up many times. The V and J genes are TRBV6-5 and TRBJ2-1, with TRBD2 matching over 11 bases. Losses at the gene ends were 0 bases for V and 8 bases for J; bases not matched to a gene: 6. CDR1 is MNHEY, CDR2 SVGAGI, per germline. The CDR3 extends over 16 amino acids. CDR3 sequence: CASSYSRTSGRYEQFF. The CDR3 DNA sequence: TGTGCCAGCAGTTACTCGCGTACTAGCGGGAGATATGAGCAGTTCTTC.

This clonotype appeared many times. This chain joins TRBV10-1 and TRBJ2-7, with 8 bases fitting TRBD2. This CDR3 spans 14 amino acids. Per germline, CDR1 WNHNN and CDR2 SYGVQD (reference sequence). V lost 5 bases, J lost 5 bases, and 8 bases stayed unmatched. The CDR3 sequence is CASSLSGTRNEQYF. In DNA, the CDR3 is TGCGCCAGCAGTCTTAGCGGGACGAGGAACGAGCAGTACTTC.

Ten or more counts support this clonotype. This rearrangement joins TRBV6-1 to TRBJ1-2; D not certain. The CDR3 consists of 12 residues. In germline, CDR1 is MNHNS, CDR2 SASEGT. Trimming removed 7 bases from V and 4 bases from J, with 10 bases in between. The CDR3 region is CASKKGSYGYTF. DNA for the CDR3: TGTGCCAGCAAGAAAGGGAGCTATGGCTACACCTTC.

This rearrangement joins TRBV28 to TRBJ2-1; the D gene is possibly TRBD1 (5 bases). V was shortened by 3 bases and J by 2 bases, with 8 bases between the two germline ends. The CDR3 sequence is 14 residues long. Germline V gene lookup returns CDR1 MDHEN and CDR2 SYDVKM. The CDR3: CASSFRGTYNEQFF. Here the CDR3 DNA reads TGTGCCAGCAGTTTTAGGGGAACCTACAATGAGCAGTTCTTC. Complete variable domain (other parts from reference TRBV28 and TRBJ2-1): DVKVTQSSRYLVKRTGEKVFLECVQDMDHENMFWYRQDPGLGLRLIYFSYDVKMKEKGDIPEGYSVSREKKERFSLILESASTNQTSMYLCASSFRGTYNEQFFGPGTRLTVL.

This clonotype was seen a few times. This sequence joins TRBV28 and TRBJ2-7; either TRBD1 or TRBD2 may fit D (5 bases each). The germline V and J ends were trimmed by 5 bases and 4 bases, with 15 bases remaining between them. CDR3 length: 14 residues. Germline V gives CDR1 MDHEN, CDR2 SYDVKM. Here the CDR3 DNA reads TGTGCCAGCAGTGGGACCGCTACCATATACGAGCAGTACTTC. The encoded protein is CASSGTATIYEQYF.

CDR3 sequence: CASSPEAWPGRSPLHF. In nucleotides, the CDR3 is TGTGCCAGTAGTCCTGAGGCGTGGCCGGGTCGTTCACCCCTCCACTTT. The chain carries TRBV19 and TRBJ1-6, with no clear D. CDR1 and CDR2 (germline): LNHDA, SQIVND (reference sequence). Trimming left V 5 bases short and J 9 bases short, with 20 bases between. The CDR3 is 16 amino acids.

The chain recombines TRBV5-1 with TRBJ2-1; D not certain. Trimming left V 4 bases short and J 4 bases short, with 21 bases between. This CDR3 comprises 17 residues. Germline lookup yields CDR1 SGHRS and CDR2 YFSETQ. The CDR3, as DNA: TGCGCCAGCAGCACCCTAGACCTAGTCAGCTTATACAATGAGCAGTTCTTC. Translated, it gives CASSTLDLVSLYNEQFF.

The sample holds one count of this clonotype. A read error is possible here, since a much larger clone lies one base away. The chain is built from TRBV7-9 and TRBJ1-1; 8 positions match TRBD1. This CDR3 has 14 amino acids. Germline assignment: CDR1 SEHNR and CDR2 FQNEAQ (reference sequence). CDR3 protein: CVSSDRGMNTEAFF. The DNA of the CDR3 is TGTGTCAGCAGCGACAGGGGTATGAACACTGAAGCTTTCTTT.

This clonotype showed up just a few times. V usage is TRBV2 and J usage is TRBJ2-3; D remains unclear. Germline CDR1 is SNHLY and CDR2 is FYNNEI. V dropped 5 bases and J dropped 1 base, with 7 bases sitting between them. This CDR3 has 13 residues. DNA of the CDR3: TGTGCCAGCAGTCGACTTGGCACAGATACGCAGTATTTT. This encodes CASSRLGTDTQYF.

This clonotype was counted at least ten times. This chain joins TRBV10-3 and TRBJ1-2; TRBD1 matches 8 bases. The CDR3 loop spans 18 amino acids. CDR1 is ENHRY and CDR2 is SYGVKD in the germline V gene. V shed 3 bases and J 3 bases; nucleotides not matched to a gene: 15. This CDR3 reads CAISEQTGEDLGYYGYTF. CDR3 bases: TGTGCCATCAGTGAACAGACAGGGGAGGATCTGGGTTACTATGGCTACACCTTC.

This clonotype has ten or more counts. This rearrangement joins TRBV7-2 to TRBJ1-4; no clear D gene. In germline, CDR1 is SGHTA, CDR2 FQGNSA. V was cut by 5 bases and J by 4 bases, with 11 bases left in between. CDR3 size: 14 residues. CDR3 sequence (DNA): TGTGCCAGCAGCCAACTAGGTGTTAATGAAAAACTGTTTTTT. This translates into CASSQLGVNEKLFF. The full variable domain, with the rest looked up from reference TRBV7-2 and TRBJ1-4, is GAGVSQSPSNKVTEKGKDVELRCDPISGHTALYWYRQSLGQGLEFLIYFQGNSAPDKSGLPSDRFSAERTGGSVSTLTIQRTQQEDSAVYLCASSQLGVNEKLFFGSGTQLSVL.

J is TRBJ1-1 and V is TRBV7-2; D ambiguous. This CDR3 is built from 11 residues. V was pared by 5 bases and J by 5 bases, with 6 bases between. Germline V gives CDR1 SGHTA, CDR2 FQGNSA. DNA for the CDR3: TGTGCCAGCAGCCGGAAGACTGAAGCTTTCTTT. Amino acids: CASSRKTEAFF.

The chain's CDR3 is CASSTYGAEFSGELFF. For the CDR3, the DNA is TGTGCCAGCAGTACCTATGGAGCGGAATTCTCCGGGGAGCTGTTTTTT. V is TRBV28 and J is TRBJ2-2; perhaps TRBD2 as D (5 bases). With 5 bases removed from V and 6 bases from J, the gap between germline ends came to 19 bases. There are 16 residues in the CDR3. Germline CDR1 is MDHEN and CDR2 is SYDVKM.

This clonotype occurred a few times. The V gene is TRBV28, the J gene TRBJ2-1; maybe TRBD1 (6 bases). The V end was cut by 3 bases, the J end by 2 bases, with 17 bases between. The germline V gene encodes CDR1 MDHEN and CDR2 SYDVKM. The CDR3 covers 17 residues. CDR3 coding DNA: TGTGCCAGCAGTTTGCCCACCGGGACACTACCCTACAATGAGCAGTTCTTC. It translates to CASSLPTGTLPYNEQFF.

The chain uses TRBV28 and TRBJ2-1; 7 nucleotides match TRBD1. V dropped 2 bases and J dropped 5; count of bases not matched to a gene: 3. Germline CDR1 is MDHEN and CDR2 is SYDVKM. CDR3 size: 14 residues. CDR3: CASSLRGPNNEQFF. In DNA, the CDR3 is TGTGCCAGCAGTTTAAGGGGGCCAAACAATGAGCAGTTCTTC.

This clonotype was seen repeatedly, ten times or more. The chain has TRBV20-1 and TRBJ2-7; 8 bases line up with TRBD1. There are 15 residues in the CDR3. Germline CDR1 is DFQATT and CDR2 is SNEGSKA (reference sequence). Losses at the gene ends were 6 bases for V and 2 bases for J; bases not matched to a gene: 12. In DNA form, the CDR3 reads TGCAGTGCCGATGCCCCGGGACAGGAGGCCTACGAGCAGTACTTC. This codes for CSADAPGQEAYEQYF.